This T cell receptor beta chain was obtained from a study of blood T cell repertoires in COVID-19. Study in general: Samples of COVID-19 (acute and convalescent) were obtained from the United States, Italy and Spain. In each case, the material was cDNA or gDNA derived from T cells, B-cell-depleted T cells, or PBMCs.

V trimming: 3 bases; J trimming: 7 bases; junction bases outside the gene matches: 17. Germline V gene sequence: CDR1 LGHNA, CDR2 YSLEER. The CDR3 totals 17 residues. Study processing details: Scientists estimated how many nucleated cells there were by amplifying reference gene primers. Assay used: immunoSEQ multiplex PCR; TCRdb lists only in-frame clones, some missing. V and J calls and clone size come straight from that table; D and trimming were deduced from the DNA. The sample carries roughly 140,000 clones, around 87% recorded once. The chain is built from TRBV4-3 and TRBJ2-7; 8 positions match TRBD2. This sequence originates from a woman aged 60-70 years with active COVID-19. The specimen sequenced was peripheral blood. The CDR3 loop reads CASSQRAGVFSPQEQYF. The CDR3 nucleotides are TGCGCCAGCAGCCAGAGAGCGGGAGTATTCTCCCCTCAGGAGCAGTACTTC.